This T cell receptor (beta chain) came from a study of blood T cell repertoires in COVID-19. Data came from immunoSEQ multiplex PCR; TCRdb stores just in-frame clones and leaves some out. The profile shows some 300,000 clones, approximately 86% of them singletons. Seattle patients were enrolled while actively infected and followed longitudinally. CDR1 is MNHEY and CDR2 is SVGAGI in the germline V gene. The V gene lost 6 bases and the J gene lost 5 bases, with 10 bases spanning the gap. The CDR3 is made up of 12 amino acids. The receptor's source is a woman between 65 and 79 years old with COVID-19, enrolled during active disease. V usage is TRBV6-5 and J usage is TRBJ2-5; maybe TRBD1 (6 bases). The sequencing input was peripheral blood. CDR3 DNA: TGTGCCAGCAGAGGGGGTGCGGAGACCCAGTACTTC. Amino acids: CASRGGAETQYF.